What follows are 20 T cell receptor beta chains derived from one specimen sequenced in a study of long-term antiretroviral therapy in people with HIV. The assay, immunoSEQ v3.0, was run at survey level. Generated by immunoSEQ multiplex PCR, the TCRdb table keeps only in-frame clones and is missing some. The profile shows around 13,000 clones, approximately 80% of them singletons. Material: unsorted PBMCs, obtained 0.5 years before starting antiretroviral therapy. The receptors originated from a middle-aged woman with HIV.

The gene calls are TRBV5-4 and TRBJ2-7; 13 nucleotides match TRBD2. The germline V gene encodes CDR1 SGHNT and CDR2 YYREEE (reference sequence). The V segment lost 3 bases and the J segment 0 bases; nucleotides outside the gene matches: 6. The CDR3 extends over 17 amino acids. This CDR3 is CASSSGLAGSISYEQYF. The CDR3 DNA reads TGTGCCAGCAGCTCGGGACTAGCGGGGTCGATCTCCTACGAGCAGTACTTC.

The chain couples TRBV29-1 to TRBJ2-7; 7 nucleotides align to TRBD1. Germline V gene data show CDR1 as SQVTM and CDR2 as ANQGSEA. The CDR3 spans 14 residues. With 4 bases clipped from V and 1 base from J, the junction kept 7 bases outside the gene matches. The CDR3 coding sequence is TGCAGCGTTGGGGACAGAGCGATATCCTACGAGCAGTACTTC. Translating it yields CSVGDRAISYEQYF.

The rearrangement links TRBV6-5 to TRBJ2-2; possible D gene TRBD2, 5 bases. Germline CDR1 and CDR2: MNHEY and SVGAGI. The CDR3 loop spans 14 amino acids. Deletions cut 8 bases from V and 1 base from J, with 11 bases between. The CDR3 region has the DNA TGTGCCAGCTGGGAGAAAGGGAACACCGGGGAGCTGTTTTTT. Residues: CASWEKGNTGELFF.

The chain is built from TRBV7-2 and TRBJ2-7, with 11 bases lining up with TRBD2. The germline CDR1 and CDR2 sequences are SGHTA and FQGNSA. The CDR3 totals 14 residues. The trim removed 5 bases at V and 3 bases at J, leaving 3 bases unmatched. The chain's CDR3 is CASSILAGGYEQYF. The CDR3 nucleotides read TGTGCCAGCAGCATCCTAGCGGGGGGCTACGAGCAGTACTTC. The full variable domain, in which reference TRBV7-2 and TRBJ2-7 provide the parts outside the CDR3, is GAGVSQSPSNKVTEKGKDVELRCDPISGHTALYWYRQSLGQGLEFLIYFQGNSAPDKSGLPSDRFSAERTGGSVSTLTIQRTQQEDSAVYLCASSILAGGYEQYFGPGTRLTVT.

A few counts support this clone. This chain uses TRBV29-1 with TRBJ1-1; D remains unclear. The CDR3 spans 12 residues. The germline gives CDR1 SQVTM, CDR2 ANQGSEA. Between the trimmed V and J ends, which lost 4 bases and 7 bases, there was a span of 13 bases. CDR3 DNA: TGCAGCGTTGGGGAGGGAGGCATTGAAGCTTTCTTT. Protein product: CSVGEGGIEAFF.

This clone has a handful of counts. The chain combines TRBV25-1 with TRBJ2-1; D perhaps matches TRBD2 (6 bases). CDR3 size: 14 residues. The germline V gene encodes CDR1 MGHDK and CDR2 SYGVNS. Trimming took off 11 bases at V and 0 bases at J, with 14 bases between the two ends. CDR3 protein: CAAGGESSYNEQFF. Here the CDR3 DNA reads TGTGCCGCCGGCGGGGAGAGCTCCTACAATGAGCAGTTCTTC.

The chain combines TRBV6-5 with TRBJ2-3; D remains ambiguous. Trimming pared 4 bases from V and 3 bases from J, leaving 8 bases between. Per germline, CDR1 MNHEY and CDR2 SVGAGI. The CDR3 has 13 amino acids. The CDR3 bases are TGTGCCAGCAGTTCCCCTTGGACAGATACGCAGTATTTT. Translation: CASSSPWTDTQYF.

The genes are TRBV6-1 and TRBJ1-5; 8 bases fit TRBD1. CDR1 is MNHNS, CDR2 SASEGT, per germline. Trimming removed 6 bases from V and 4 bases from J; junction bases left unmatched: 8. This CDR3 spans 15 amino acids. The CDR3 protein is CASRGGRTGNQPQHF. Here the CDR3 DNA reads TGTGCCAGCAGGGGGGGCAGGACAGGGAATCAGCCCCAGCATTTT.

J is TRBJ2-7 and V is TRBV30; D possibly corresponds to TRBD2 (5 bases). Trimming pared 0 bases from V and 6 bases from J, leaving 12 bases between. The germline gives CDR1 GTSNPN, CDR2 SVGIG (reference sequence). The CDR3 sequence is 13 residues long. CDR3 sequence reads: CAWSVGPTSEQYF. CDR3 in DNA: TGTGCCTGGAGTGTCGGCCCAACTAGCGAGCAGTACTTC.

The chain carries TRBV10-2 and TRBJ2-2; D is ambiguous. V was pared by 0 bases and J by 10 bases, with 9 bases between. The CDR3 loop spans 13 amino acids. The germline V gene has CDR1 WSHSY and CDR2 SAAADI. This CDR3 reads CASSESKTVELFF. CDR3 bases: TGCGCCAGCAGTGAGTCGAAAACGGTGGAGCTGTTTTTT.

This chain's CDR3 is CASSPGGRNEKLFF. The CDR3 nucleotides are TGTGCCAGCAGTCCCGGAGGGCGTAATGAAAAACTGTTTTTT. The rearrangement joins TRBV2 to TRBJ1-4; D is ambiguous. Germline V gene sequence: CDR1 SNHLY, CDR2 FYNNEI. CDR3 size: 14 residues. V was cut by 5 bases and J by 4 bases, with 11 bases left in between.

The chain employs TRBV5-4 and TRBJ2-5; the D gene is possibly TRBD2 (6 bases). This CDR3 contains 15 residues. Germline V lookup: CDR1 SGHNT, CDR2 YYREEE (reference sequence). V lost 3 bases and J lost 3, with 15 bases in between. Here the CDR3 DNA reads TGTGCCAGCAGCTGGCCTAGCGACCCCGAAGAGACCCAGTACTTC. Its protein product is CASSWPSDPEETQYF.

The J gene is TRBJ2-7, the V gene TRBV6-1; 8 bases align to TRBD1. The CDR3 totals 13 residues. Germline V gene data show CDR1 as MNHNS and CDR2 as SASEGT. V lost 6 bases to trimming and J lost 2 bases; unmatched junction nucleotides: 3. In DNA, the CDR3 is TGTGCCAGCAGGGTGACAGGGGCCTACGAGCAGTACTTC. Its protein product is CASRVTGAYEQYF.

J is TRBJ1-1 and V is TRBV10-3, with 7 bases lining up with TRBD1. Germline CDR1 reads ENHRY; CDR2 reads SYGVKD. The CDR3 runs to 15 residues. Trimming took 6 bases from V and 3 from J; bases not matched to a gene: 10. The chain's CDR3 is CAISTSNRGDTEAFF. The CDR3 DNA reads as TGTGCCATCAGCACTTCAAACAGGGGCGACACTGAAGCTTTCTTT.

The rearrangement links TRBV12-5 to TRBJ2-1; D is undetermined. The CDR3 has 10 amino acids. CDR1 and CDR2 from the germline V gene are LGHNT and FRNRAP. V dropped 5 bases and J dropped 7 bases, with 3 bases sitting between them. CDR3 region: CASGENEQFF. CDR3 nucleotide sequence: TGTGCTAGTGGTGAGAATGAGCAGTTCTTC. The whole variable domain, remainder taken from reference TRBV12-5 and TRBJ2-1, is DARVTQTPRHKVTEMGQEVTMRCQPILGHNTVFWYRQTMMQGLELLAYFRNRAPLDDSGMPKDRFSAEMPDATLATLKIQPSEPRDSAVYFCASGENEQFFGPGTRLTVL.

The rearrangement links TRBV7-9 to TRBJ2-5; weak D call: TRBD1 (6 bases). The CDR3 has 14 amino acids. Germline V lookup: CDR1 SEHNR, CDR2 FQNEAQ (reference sequence). Between the trimmed V and J ends, which lost 5 bases and 4 bases, there was a span of 14 bases. Here the CDR3 reads CASSISTGLETQYF. CDR3 in DNA: TGTGCCAGCAGCATCTCGACAGGTCTAGAGACCCAGTACTTC.

V gene TRBV6-5 combines with J gene TRBJ2-7, with 7 nucleotides matching TRBD1. Germline loops: CDR1 MNHEY, CDR2 SVGAGI. This CDR3 spans 15 amino acids. The V segment lost 1 base and the J segment 2 bases; nucleotides outside the gene matches: 5. The CDR3 nucleotides are TGTGCCAGCAGTTACTTGGCAGGGGGACCCTACGAGCAGTACTTC. The encoded protein is CASSYLAGGPYEQYF.

The chain combines TRBV5-4 with TRBJ2-7; 7 nucleotides match TRBD1. Germline-derived CDR1 and CDR2 are SGHNT and YYREEE (reference sequence). Trimming took 4 bases from V and 2 from J; bases not matched to a gene: 6. The CDR3 consists of 14 residues. The CDR3 sequence is CASSGRDSPYEQYF. The CDR3 nucleotides read TGTGCCAGCAGCGGACGGGACAGCCCCTACGAGCAGTACTTC.

The chain joins TRBV28 to TRBJ1-5; no definite D call. CDR3 length: 17 amino acids. V lost 5 bases to trimming and J lost 1 base, with 18 bases between them. Germline CDR1 is MDHEN and CDR2 is SYDVKM. The CDR3 protein is CASSRRTGFGSNQPQHF. DNA of the CDR3: TGTGCCAGCAGTCGTCGGACCGGATTTGGGAGCAATCAGCCCCAGCATTTT.

The chain links TRBV30 to TRBJ2-7, with no clear D. Germline loops: CDR1 GTSNPN, CDR2 SVGIG (reference sequence). The CDR3 has 13 amino acids. The ends were cut back, 0 bases at V and 4 bases at J, with 10 bases in the middle. CDR3 sequence (DNA): TGTGCCTGGAGTGTAGGGCCGATTTACGAGCAGTACTTC. Encoded protein: CAWSVGPIYEQYF.